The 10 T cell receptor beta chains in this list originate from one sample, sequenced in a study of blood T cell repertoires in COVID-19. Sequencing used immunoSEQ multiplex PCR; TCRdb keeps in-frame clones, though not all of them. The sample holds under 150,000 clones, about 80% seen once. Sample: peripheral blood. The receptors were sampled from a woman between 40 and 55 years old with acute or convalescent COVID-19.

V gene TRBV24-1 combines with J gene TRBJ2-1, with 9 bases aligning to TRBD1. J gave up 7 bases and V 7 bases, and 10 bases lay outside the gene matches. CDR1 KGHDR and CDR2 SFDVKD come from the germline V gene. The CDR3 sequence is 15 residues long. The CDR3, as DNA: TGTGCCACCAGCTCGGGACAGGGTTTGAGGAATGAGCAGTTCTTC. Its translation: CATSSGQGLRNEQFF.

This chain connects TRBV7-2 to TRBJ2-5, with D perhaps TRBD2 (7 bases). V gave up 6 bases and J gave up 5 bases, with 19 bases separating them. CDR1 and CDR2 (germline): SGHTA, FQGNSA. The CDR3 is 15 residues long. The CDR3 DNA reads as TGTGCCAGCAGTTTAAGGGGGGGCTTGCTGGAGACCCAGTACTTC. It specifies CASSLRGGLLETQYF.

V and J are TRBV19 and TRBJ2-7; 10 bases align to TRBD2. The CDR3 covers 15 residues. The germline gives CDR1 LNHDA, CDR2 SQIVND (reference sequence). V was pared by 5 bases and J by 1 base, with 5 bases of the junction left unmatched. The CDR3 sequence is CASSPSGGYSYEQYF. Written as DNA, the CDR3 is TGTGCCAGTAGTCCTAGCGGGGGATATTCCTACGAGCAGTACTTC.

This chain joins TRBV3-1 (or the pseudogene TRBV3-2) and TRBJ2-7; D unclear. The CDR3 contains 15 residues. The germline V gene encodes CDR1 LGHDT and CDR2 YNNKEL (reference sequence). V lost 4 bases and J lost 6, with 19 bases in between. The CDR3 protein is CASSPDGSRVREQYF. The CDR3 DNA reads TGTGCCAGCAGCCCAGACGGGTCCCGAGTTCGCGAGCAGTACTTC.

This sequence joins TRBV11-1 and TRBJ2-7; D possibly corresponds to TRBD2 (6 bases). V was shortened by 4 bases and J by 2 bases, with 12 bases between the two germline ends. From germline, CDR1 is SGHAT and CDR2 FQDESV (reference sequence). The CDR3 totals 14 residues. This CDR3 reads CASSSGLRAYEQYF. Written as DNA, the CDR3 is TGTGCCAGCAGCTCGGGACTTCGGGCCTACGAGCAGTACTTC.

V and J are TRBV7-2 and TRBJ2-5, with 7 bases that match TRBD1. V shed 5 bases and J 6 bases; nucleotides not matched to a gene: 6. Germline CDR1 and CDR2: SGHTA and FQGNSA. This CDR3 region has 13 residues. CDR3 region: CASSPGTAKTQYF. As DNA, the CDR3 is TGTGCCAGCAGCCCCGGGACAGCGAAGACCCAGTACTTC.

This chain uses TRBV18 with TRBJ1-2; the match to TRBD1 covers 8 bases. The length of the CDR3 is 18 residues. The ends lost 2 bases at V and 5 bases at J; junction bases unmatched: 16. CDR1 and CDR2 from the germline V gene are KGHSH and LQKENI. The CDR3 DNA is TGTGCCAGCTCACCATCAGATGGCTCGGGACAGGCGATTTATGGCTACACCTTC. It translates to CASSPSDGSGQAIYGYTF.

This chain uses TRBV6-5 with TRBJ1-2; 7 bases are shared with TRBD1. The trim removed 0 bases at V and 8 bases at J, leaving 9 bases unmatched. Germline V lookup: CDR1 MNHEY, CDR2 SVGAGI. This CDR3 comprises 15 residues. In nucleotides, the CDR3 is TGTGCCAGCAGTTACTCGGCTGAGACAGGGTCGGGCTACACCTTC. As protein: CASSYSAETGSGYTF.

The CDR3 DNA sequence: TGCGCCAGCAGCCAAGACTCACAGGGATACGATGGCTACACCTTC. Translating it yields CASSQDSQGYDGYTF. The rearrangement joins TRBV4-1 to TRBJ1-2; D is possibly TRBD1 (6 bases). V lost 0 bases, J lost 6 bases, and 14 bases lay in between. This CDR3 is 15 amino acids long. Per the germline V gene, CDR1 is MGHRA and CDR2 is YSYEKL.

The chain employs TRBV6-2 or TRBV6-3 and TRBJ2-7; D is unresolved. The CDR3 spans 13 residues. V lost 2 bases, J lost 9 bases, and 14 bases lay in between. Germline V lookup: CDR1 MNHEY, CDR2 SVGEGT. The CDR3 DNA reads TGTGCCAGCAGTTACGGGCAGGCACTGAGGCAGTACTTC. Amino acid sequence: CASSYGQALRQYF.